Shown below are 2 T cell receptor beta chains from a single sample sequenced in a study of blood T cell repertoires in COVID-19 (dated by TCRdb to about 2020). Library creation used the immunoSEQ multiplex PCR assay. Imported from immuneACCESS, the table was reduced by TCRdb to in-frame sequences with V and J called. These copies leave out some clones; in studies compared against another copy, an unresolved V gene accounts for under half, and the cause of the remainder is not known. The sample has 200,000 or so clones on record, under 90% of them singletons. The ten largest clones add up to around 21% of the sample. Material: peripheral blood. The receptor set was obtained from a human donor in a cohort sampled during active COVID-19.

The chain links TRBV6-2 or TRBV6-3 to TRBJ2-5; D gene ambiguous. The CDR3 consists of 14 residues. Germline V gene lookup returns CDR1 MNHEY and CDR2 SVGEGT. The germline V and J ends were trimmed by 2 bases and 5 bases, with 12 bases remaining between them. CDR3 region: CASSYPVSRETQYF. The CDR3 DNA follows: TGTGCCAGCAGTTACCCCGTCTCCCGTGAGACCCAGTACTTC.

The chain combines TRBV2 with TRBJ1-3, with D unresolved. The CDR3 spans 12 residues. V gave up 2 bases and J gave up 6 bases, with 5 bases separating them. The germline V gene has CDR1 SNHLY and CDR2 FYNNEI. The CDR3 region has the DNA TGTGCCAGCAGTGAAACTGAAAACACCATATATTTT. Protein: CASSETENTIYF.